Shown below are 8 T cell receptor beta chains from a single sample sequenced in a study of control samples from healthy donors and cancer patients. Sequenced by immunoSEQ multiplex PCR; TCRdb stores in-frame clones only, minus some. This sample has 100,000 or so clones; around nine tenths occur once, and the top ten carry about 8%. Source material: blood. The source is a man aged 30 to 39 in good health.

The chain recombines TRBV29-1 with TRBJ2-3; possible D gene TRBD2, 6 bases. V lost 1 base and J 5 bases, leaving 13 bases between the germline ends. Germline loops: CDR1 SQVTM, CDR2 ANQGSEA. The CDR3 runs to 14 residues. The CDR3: CSVEAGERIDTQYF. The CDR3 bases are TGCAGCGTTGAAGCGGGAGAAAGGATAGATACGCAGTATTTT.

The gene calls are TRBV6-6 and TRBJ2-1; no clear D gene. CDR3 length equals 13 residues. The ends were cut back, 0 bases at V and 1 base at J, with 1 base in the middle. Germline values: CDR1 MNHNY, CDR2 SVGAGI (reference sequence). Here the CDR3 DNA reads TGTGCCAGCAGTTACTCGTCCTACAATGAGCAGTTCTTC. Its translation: CASSYSSYNEQFF.

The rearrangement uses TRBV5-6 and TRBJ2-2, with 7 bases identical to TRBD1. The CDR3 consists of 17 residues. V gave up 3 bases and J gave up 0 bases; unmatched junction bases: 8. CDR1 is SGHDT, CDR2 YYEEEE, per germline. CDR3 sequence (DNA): TGTGCCAGCAGCTCTGGGGTCAGGGGGACGAACACCGGGGAGCTGTTTTTT. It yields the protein CASSSGVRGTNTGELFF.

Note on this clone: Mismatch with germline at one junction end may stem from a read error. DNA of the CDR3: TGTGCCAGCAGTGAAGAAGGGGGAGGGTATCAAGAAGTCGGATTT. Translation gives CASSEEGGGYQEVGF. V and J are TRBV6-1 and TRBJ1-4, with D possibly being TRBD1 (6 bases). CDR1 is MNHNS, CDR2 SASEGT, per germline. The CDR3 is 15 residues long.

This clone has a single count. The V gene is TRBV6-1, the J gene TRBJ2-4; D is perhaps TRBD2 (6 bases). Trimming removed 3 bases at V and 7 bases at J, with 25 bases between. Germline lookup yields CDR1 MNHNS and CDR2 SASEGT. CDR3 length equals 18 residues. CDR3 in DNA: TGTGCCAGCAGTGAGAGATTCCATATTGGGACGGGGGTGAACATTCAGTACTTC. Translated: CASSERFHIGTGVNIQYF.

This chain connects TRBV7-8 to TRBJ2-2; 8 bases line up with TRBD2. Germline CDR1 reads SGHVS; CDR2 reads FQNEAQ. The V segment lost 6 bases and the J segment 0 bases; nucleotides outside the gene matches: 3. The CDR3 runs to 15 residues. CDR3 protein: CASRQAGANTGELFF. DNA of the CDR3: TGTGCCAGCAGACAAGCGGGAGCGAACACCGGGGAGCTGTTTTTT.

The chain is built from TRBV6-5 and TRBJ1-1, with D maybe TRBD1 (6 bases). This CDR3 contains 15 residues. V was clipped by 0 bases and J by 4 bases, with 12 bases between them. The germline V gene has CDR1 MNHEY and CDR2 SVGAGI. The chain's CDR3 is CASSYSGASGTEAFF. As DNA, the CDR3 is TGTGCCAGCAGTTACTCGGGGGCGTCGGGCACTGAAGCTTTCTTT.

The CDR3: CASSFIGGQIGELFF. CDR3 coding DNA: TGTGCCAGCAGCTTCATCGGGGGGCAGATCGGGGAGCTGTTTTTT. The chain is built from TRBV5-6 and TRBJ2-2, with D perhaps matching TRBD2 (7 bases). This CDR3 spans 15 amino acids. From germline, CDR1 is SGHDT and CDR2 YYEEEE. V was pared by 2 bases and J by 7 bases, with 15 bases between.